A selection of T cell receptor beta chains follows, all from one sample in a study of control samples from healthy donors and cancer patients. The data were produced by immunoSEQ multiplex PCR, yet TCRdb's version contains in-frame clones alone and is incomplete. The sample records more than 140,000 clones, about 90% being singletons. The sequenced sample consisted of blood. The receptors here all came from a man aged 18 to 30 in good health. The CDR3 runs from the conserved cysteine through the conserved F or W. A D gene is named only where the DNA matches it firmly. Where a row states a size, it is once, few, many or the class of an expanded clone; other rows omit it.

V gene	clone size	D gene	J gene	CDR3 protein	CDR3 DNA
TRBV5-1	-	TRBD1	TRBJ1-4	CASRSGTENEKLFF	TGCGCCAGCAGATCCGGGACAGAAAATGAAAAACTGTTTTTT
TRBV6-6	-	-	TRBJ1-1	CASSPGGVNTEAFF	TGTGCCAGCAGCCCTGGGGGGGTGAACACTGAAGCTTTCTTT
TRBV11-2	once	TRBD2	TRBJ2-7	CASSLDTLAVSYEQYF	TGTGCCAGCAGCTTAGATACACTAGCGGTCTCCTACGAGCAGTACTTC
TRBV3-1/TRBV3-2	few	TRBD1	TRBJ2-7	CASSQGQGYEQYF	TGTGCCAGCAGCCAAGGACAGGGATACGAGCAGTACTTC
TRBV2	-	-	TRBJ2-7	CASRYSGYEQYF	TGTGCCAGCAGGTACAGCGGCTACGAGCAGTACTTC
TRBV19	-	TRBD1	TRBJ1-6	CASSGDREISPLHF	TGTGCCAGTAGTGGGGACAGGGAGATCTCACCCCTCCACTTT
TRBV7-2	once	-	TRBJ1-1	CASSQRNTEAFF	TGTGCCAGCAGCCAGAGGAACACTGAAGCTTTCTTT
TRBV29-1	-	TRBD1	TRBJ1-1	CSVGGGQGGGHTEAFF	TGCAGCGTTGGAGGTGGACAGGGGGGAGGGCACACTGAAGCTTTCTTT
TRBV5-1	-	-	TRBJ1-3	CASSLISSSEPGNTIYF	TGCGCCAGCAGCTTGATCAGCTCGTCGGAGCCAGGAAACACCATATATTTT
TRBV4-3	-	TRBD1	TRBJ1-4	CASSLGQAESNEKLFF	TGCGCCAGCAGCCTCGGACAGGCCGAGTCTAATGAAAAACTGTTTTTT
TRBV5-6	-	-	TRBJ1-2	CASSSSPVGIYTF	TGTGCCAGCAGCTCGTCTCCGGTCGGCATCTACACCTTC
TRBV28	once	-	TRBJ2-1	CASSDSPNNEQFF	TGTGCCAGCAGTGACAGCCCAAACAATGAGCAGTTCTTC
TRBV30	-	-	TRBJ1-6	CAWSVGSSYNSPLHF	TGTGCCTGGAGTGTGGGGAGCTCCTATAATTCACCCCTCCACTTT
TRBV2	-	TRBD1	TRBJ2-6	CASTGDRTTPPGANVLTF	TGTGCCAGCACCGGGGACAGGACCACCCCACCTGGGGCCAACGTCCTGACTTTC
TRBV19	-	TRBD1	TRBJ1-1	CASSRGGGTEAFF	TGTGCCAGTAGTAGAGGGGGCGGCACTGAAGCTTTCTTT
TRBV27	-	-	TRBJ1-1	CASSLSVGVNTEAFF	TGTGCCAGCAGTTTATCGGTCGGAGTAAACACTGAAGCTTTCTTT
TRBV5-6	-	-	TRBJ1-1	CASSWRWGPHTEAFF	TGTGCCAGCAGCTGGAGGTGGGGCCCACACACTGAAGCTTTCTTT
TRBV21-1	-	-	TRBJ1-1	CASSKEGTWTGGETEAFF	TGTGCCAGCAGCAAAGAGGGGACTTGGACAGGGGGCGAGACTGAAGCTTTCTTT
TRBV6-2/TRBV6-3	-	-	TRBJ2-7	CASSYNRRDPYEQYF	TGTGCCAGCAGTTACAATCGGCGGGACCCCTACGAGCAGTACTTC
TRBV4-1	-	TRBD1	TRBJ2-1	CASSYPNRDRRREQFF	TGCGCCAGCAGCTACCCGAACCGGGACAGAAGGCGTGAGCAGTTCTTC
TRBV3-1/TRBV3-2	few	TRBD1	TRBJ1-6	CASTGGGQGWSPLHF	TGTGCCAGCACCGGGGGGGGACAGGGCTGGTCACCCCTCCACTTT
TRBV10-3	-	TRBD1	TRBJ2-3	CATSPGQSTDTQYF	TGTGCCACAAGCCCGGGACAGAGCACAGATACGCAGTATTTT